This T cell receptor delta chain was obtained from a study of gamma delta lymphoproliferative disorders and STAT genes listed by TCRdb under 2018. Looking at the study overall: The LymphoTrack Dx TCRG Assay was used to build gamma-chain libraries from a minimum of 50 ng of genomic DNA. Delta-chain libraries followed the EuroClonality-NGS working group standard operating procedure, because no corresponding Invivoscribe delta assay was available. The study profiled TCR gamma and delta CDR3 repertoires by deep sequencing in Tgammadelta lymphoproliferative disease patients and healthy controls, within a larger immunophenotypic and STAT-mutation study. To confirm the results, all delta-chain samples and a couple of gamma-chain samples were sequenced a second time. Findings and caveats that apply to the study as a whole: Control T cells were likely spread across varied maturation stages, whereas leukemic cells were skewed toward terminal effectors, which potentially limits comparisons between patients and controls. Almost every major gamma and delta clonotype found in patients was public, meaning shared with at least one healthy donor, with just a couple of gamma clonotypes being private to disease. The authors pointed out that NGS specificity may be lower at low frequencies, so whether leukemic clones are public or private needs to be confirmed. When whole repertoires were clustered, gamma repertoires from patients grouped apart from those of healthy controls, but delta repertoires did not separate between the groups.

For TCR sequencing, genomic DNA was taken from peripheral blood mononuclear cells isolated from both patients and controls. The control group consisted of around 23 healthy adult blood donors (median age roughly 60 years; around 12 males and approximately 11 females) who were matched to the patients for age and sex. Details on this clone: What this receptor recognizes is not known. Translating this DNA gives a protein that differs at residue 3 from the TCRdb one, which belongs to a much larger clone; a read error is likely, and the protein shown is this translation.

In both library preparation methods, multiplex PCR was run with primers aimed at the conserved V and J regions of the TCR genes. Purified and pooled amplicons were sequenced on an Illumina MiSeq platform. Concerning the study's data processing: V(D)J alignment, clonotype assembly and translation were performed with MiXCR, whereas functionality assessment and CDR3 repertoire analyses were performed with VDJtools. CDR3 followed the IMGT definition, and analyses included only productive sequences that used functional genes, leaving out ORF genes and pseudogenes. A custom Python script was used to search all patients and controls for identical amino acid CDR3s of major clonotypes (frequency >=5%). A one-sided non-parametric Wilcoxon test was used to compare clonotype frequencies in patients versus controls. TCRdb reprocessed the public reads with the caller CATT; rows with the same DNA were merged afterwards. The authors' filters were not applied to this entry. The sample table lists about 2,300 delta-chain clones, roughly 1.5% of them with a count of one. The ten largest clones take up approximately 45% of the sample.

V is pruned by 9 bases and J by 0 bases, leaving 10 bases of the junction without a gene match. Reading from cysteine to phenylalanine, the CDR3 counts 15 amino acids. The read is trimmed to its CDR3 DNA, 45 bases read in frame from base 1. The germline V gene yields GEAIGNYY for CDR1 and EKD for CDR2. The chain uses TRDV2 and TRDJ1; TRDD3 fits 9 bases in the junction. The sample was blood. The TCR was taken from a human donor in good health. The sequenced DNA: TGTGCCGGTGTGATACTGGGGGACCACACCGATAAACTCATCTTT. The translation is CAGVILGDHTDKLIF.